The 21 T cell receptor beta chains reported below all come from one sample, sequenced in a study of regulatory T cells in long-lasting Graves disease. Time point here: persistent/refractory GD, antithyroid drugs over 5 years with positive TRAb. After RNA was extracted from PBMCs, the TCR library was made from it. CDR3-region Arm-PCR and iRepertoire HTBI primers produced the TCR beta libraries. One entry per CDR3 protein, called by TCRdb with MiXCR from the multiplex PCR reads. This table holds 500,000 to 800,000 distinct CDR3 sequences, 30% found once. Specimen: peripheral blood mononuclear cells (PBMCs), collected when the disease was refractory, from a patient treated with antithyroid drugs. Source of these receptors: a female donor with Graves disease.

This chain links TRBV15 with TRBJ2-7; no clear D. The germline V and J ends were trimmed by 5 bases and 3 bases, with 14 bases remaining between them. The CDR3 is made up of 14 amino acids. CDR1 and CDR2 (germline): LNHNV, YYDKDF (reference sequence). The CDR3 protein is CATSRRGSGYEQYF. The DNA of the CDR3 is TGTGCCACCAGCCGGCGCGGTAGTGGCTACGAGCAGTACTTC.

Regarding this clonotype: A junction end diverges from the germline sequence, so it may reflect a read error. The CDR3 bases are TGTGCCAGCAGCTTGGGAACGCGGCGGGCTGGAAACACCATATATTTT. Encoded protein: CASSLGTRRAGNTIYF. The rearrangement uses TRBV5-1 and TRBJ1-3, with D uncertain. Germline V gives CDR1 SGHRS, CDR2 YFSETQ. The CDR3 contains 16 residues. Drawing the rest from reference TRBV5-1 and TRBJ1-3, the complete variable domain is KAGVTQTPRYLIKTRGQQVTLSCSPISGHRSVSWYQQTPGQGLQFLFEYFSETQRNKGNFPGRFSGRQFSNSRSEMNVSTLELGDSALYLCASSLGTRRAGNTIYFGEGSWLTVV.

The chain recombines TRBV19 with TRBJ1-2, with TRBD1 identical over 7 bases. Losses at the gene ends were 5 bases for V and 5 bases for J; bases not matched to a gene: 14. From germline, CDR1 is LNHDA and CDR2 SQIVND (reference sequence). CDR3 length: 16 residues. Here the CDR3 reads CASSPVVGTAKYGYTF. The CDR3 DNA is TGTGCCAGTAGTCCCGTCGTAGGGACAGCAAAATATGGCTACACCTTC.

In the case of this clonotype: A much bigger clone sits one base away, suggesting this may be a read error. The CDR3 end shows no conserved phenylalanine or tryptophan, and so a read error is likely. This rearrangement joins TRBV5-1 to TRBJ1-1; D not certain. The CDR3 spans 13 residues. Germline V gives CDR1 SGHRS, CDR2 YFSETQ. V was clipped by 2 bases and J by 4 bases, with 9 bases between them. The CDR3 region has the DNA TGCGCCAGCAGCTTAATGCCCACCACTGAAGCTTTCCTT. It codes for CASSLMPTTEAFL.

The genes are TRBV30 and TRBJ1-1; D is perhaps TRBD1 (6 bases). Germline CDR1 is GTSNPN and CDR2 is SVGIG (reference sequence). The germline V and J ends were trimmed by 5 bases and 11 bases, with 24 bases remaining between them. This CDR3 is built from 14 residues. The chain's CDR3 is CAWDPGVSTPVAFF. The CDR3 region has the DNA TGTGCCTGGGACCCAGGGGTGTCAACCCCGGTGGCTTTCTTT.

This clonotype was seen more than once but under ten times. This chain joins TRBV20-1 and TRBJ2-5; 7 bases map to TRBD2. V was clipped by 6 bases and J by 7 bases; unmatched bases: 11. Germline lookup yields CDR1 DFQATT and CDR2 SNEGSKA (reference sequence). The CDR3 is 13 residues long. The DNA of the CDR3 is TGCAGTGCCCTTCCCGCGGGAGAGGCGACCCAGTACTTC. It encodes CSALPAGEATQYF.

The chain has TRBV7-9 and TRBJ2-7; TRBD1 matches at 7 bases. J lost 1 base, V lost 4 bases, and 7 bases had no gene match. The CDR3 is 15 amino acids. CDR1 and CDR2 from the germline V gene are SEHNR and FQNEAQ (reference sequence). As DNA, the CDR3 is TGTGCCAGCAGCTCCGGGACAGTGATTTCCTACGAGCAGTACTTC. It specifies CASSSGTVISYEQYF.

This sequence joins TRBV6-9 and TRBJ1-3; the D is unclear. The CDR3 contains 14 residues. Between the trimmed V and J ends, which lost 3 bases and 0 bases, there was a span of 6 bases. Looked up from germline, CDR1 is MNHGY and CDR2 is SVAAGI. CDR3 DNA sequence: TGTGCCAGCAGTTACATACCCTCTGGAAACACCATATATTTT. As protein: CASSYIPSGNTIYF.

This clonotype was observed at least ten times. This chain links TRBV28 with TRBJ1-1; no firm D call. Germline CDR1 MDHEN, CDR2 SYDVKM. CDR3 size: 11 residues. Deletions cut 5 bases from V and 7 bases from J, with 8 bases between. This CDR3 reads CASSRAGEAFF. DNA of the CDR3: TGTGCCAGCAGTAGGGCCGGTGAAGCTTTCTTT.

This clonotype has more than one count but fewer than ten. The chain links TRBV10-1 to TRBJ2-7; D is unresolved. The CDR3 is 13 amino acids. Trimming left V 3 bases short and J 1 base short, with 7 bases between. Germline V gene lookup returns CDR1 WNHNN and CDR2 SYGVQD (reference sequence). This CDR3 reads CASSDAGSYEQYF. CDR3 in DNA: TGCGCCAGCAGTGATGCAGGATCCTACGAGCAGTACTTC.

The chain recombines TRBV12-3 or TRBV12-4 with TRBJ2-2; 9 nucleotides match TRBD1. The CDR3 contains 16 residues. V lost 5 bases to trimming and J lost 4 bases; unmatched junction nucleotides: 8. Here the CDR3 reads CASSRRTGVGTGELFF. The CDR3 nucleotides read TGTGCCAGCAGTAGACGGACAGGGGTTGGCACCGGGGAGCTGTTTTTT.

This sequence joins TRBV20-1 and TRBJ1-4, with D possibly TRBD1 on 6 matching bases. Trimming took 5 bases from V and 4 from J, leaving 11 bases between them. The CDR3 spans 13 residues. Germline CDR1 reads DFQATT; CDR2 reads SNEGSKA (reference sequence). As DNA, the CDR3 is TGCAGTGCTCCAAGGGGGGTTAATGAAAAACTGTTTTTT. Translated, it gives CSAPRGVNEKLFF.

The chain combines TRBV5-1 with TRBJ2-7; D assignment may be TRBD1 or TRBD2 (5 bases each). The germline V and J ends were trimmed by 3 bases and 2 bases, with 15 bases remaining between them. CDR1 and CDR2 (germline): SGHRS, YFSETQ. The CDR3 consists of 15 residues. CDR3 DNA sequence: TGCGCCAGCAGCTCTGGGACCCTAGTCACCTACGAGCAGTACTTC. Translating it yields CASSSGTLVTYEQYF.

V usage is TRBV29-1 and J usage is TRBJ2-7; D might be TRBD1 (6 bases). From germline, CDR1 is SQVTM and CDR2 ANQGSEA. Trimming pared 6 bases from V and 6 bases from J, leaving 15 bases between. The CDR3 runs 12 residues. The CDR3, as DNA: TGCAGCGTCGCGAGGGGGTGGCGCGAGCAGTACTTC. Protein: CSVARGWREQYF.

This clonotype turned up a few times. The V and J genes are TRBV10-1 and TRBJ1-2; D not certain. There are 14 residues in the CDR3. Germline loops: CDR1 WNHNN, CDR2 SYGVQD (reference sequence). The V gene lost 0 bases and the J gene lost 3 bases, with 8 bases spanning the gap. Here the CDR3 reads CASSESGLDYGYTF. The CDR3 DNA follows: TGCGCCAGCAGTGAGTCGGGCCTGGACTATGGCTACACCTTC.

Concerning this clonotype: A clone one base away is much larger, so this may be a read error. For the CDR3, the DNA is TGTGCCAGCAGTTTCAAGGGACAGGTGGCCGAGCAGTACTTC. Translation: CASSFKGQVAEQYF. V and J are TRBV12-3 or TRBV12-4 and TRBJ2-7; 8 bases map to TRBD1. V shed 3 bases and J 6 bases; nucleotides not matched to a gene: 7. The CDR3 has 14 residues.

With regard to this clonotype: Germline is not matched at one junction end, which may reflect a read error. This chain joins TRBV2 and TRBJ1-1; D is ambiguous. This CDR3 contains 12 residues. Germline V CDR1 and CDR2: SNHLY, FYNNEI. The CDR3 nucleotides read TGTGCCAGCACTGCGTGGGAGACTGTAGCTTTCTTT. Amino acids: CASTAWETVAFF.

This clonotype was found many times. The J gene is TRBJ1-4, the V gene TRBV11-2; D is uncertain. Germline V lookup: CDR1 SGHAT, CDR2 FQNNGV. The CDR3 is 15 amino acids. Trimming took off 2 bases at V and 8 bases at J, with 15 bases between the two ends. CDR3 in amino acids: CASSLRAGDREKLFF. CDR3 in DNA: TGTGCCAGCAGCTTAAGGGCGGGAGATCGCGAAAAACTGTTTTTT. Based on the CDR3 plus reference TRBV11-2 and TRBJ1-4, the full variable domain is EAGVAQSPRYKIIEKRQSVAFWCNPISGHATLYWYQQILGQGPKLLIQFQNNGVVDDSQLPKDRFSAERLKGVDSTLKIQPAKLEDSAVYLCASSLRAGDREKLFFGSGTQLSVL.

This clonotype was observed a handful of times. The chain employs TRBV11-2 and TRBJ2-4; D gene unclear. Germline loops: CDR1 SGHAT, CDR2 FQNNGV. The V and J ends lost 3 bases and 4 bases respectively, with 7 bases between them. The CDR3 consists of 13 residues. The CDR3 DNA is TGTGCCAGCAGCTTTGTGCAGAAAAACATTCAGTACTTC. This sequence encodes CASSFVQKNIQYF. The full variable domain, with the rest looked up from reference TRBV11-2 and TRBJ2-4, is EAGVAQSPRYKIIEKRQSVAFWCNPISGHATLYWYQQILGQGPKLLIQFQNNGVVDDSQLPKDRFSAERLKGVDSTLKIQPAKLEDSAVYLCASSFVQKNIQYFGAGTRLSVL.

The count of this clonotype is one. The chain joins TRBV6-1 to TRBJ2-7; 7 bases are shared with TRBD1. This CDR3 is built from 16 residues. CDR1 and CDR2 from the germline V gene are MNHNS and SASEGT. The ends lost 4 bases at V and 2 bases at J; junction bases unmatched: 11. The CDR3 DNA reads as TGTGCCAGCAGTGTGGGACAGTGCTCCTTAGCCTACGAGCAGTACTTC. Translation gives CASSVGQCSLAYEQYF.

The chain combines TRBV6-9 with TRBJ2-7, with 7 bases aligning to TRBD2. The CDR3 is 15 amino acids. CDR1 MNHGY and CDR2 SVAAGI come from the germline V gene. V lost 3 bases to trimming and J lost 0 bases; unmatched junction nucleotides: 5. Here the CDR3 reads CASSYPGGSSYEQYF. The CDR3 DNA sequence: TGTGCCAGCAGTTACCCTGGCGGGAGCTCCTACGAGCAGTACTTC.